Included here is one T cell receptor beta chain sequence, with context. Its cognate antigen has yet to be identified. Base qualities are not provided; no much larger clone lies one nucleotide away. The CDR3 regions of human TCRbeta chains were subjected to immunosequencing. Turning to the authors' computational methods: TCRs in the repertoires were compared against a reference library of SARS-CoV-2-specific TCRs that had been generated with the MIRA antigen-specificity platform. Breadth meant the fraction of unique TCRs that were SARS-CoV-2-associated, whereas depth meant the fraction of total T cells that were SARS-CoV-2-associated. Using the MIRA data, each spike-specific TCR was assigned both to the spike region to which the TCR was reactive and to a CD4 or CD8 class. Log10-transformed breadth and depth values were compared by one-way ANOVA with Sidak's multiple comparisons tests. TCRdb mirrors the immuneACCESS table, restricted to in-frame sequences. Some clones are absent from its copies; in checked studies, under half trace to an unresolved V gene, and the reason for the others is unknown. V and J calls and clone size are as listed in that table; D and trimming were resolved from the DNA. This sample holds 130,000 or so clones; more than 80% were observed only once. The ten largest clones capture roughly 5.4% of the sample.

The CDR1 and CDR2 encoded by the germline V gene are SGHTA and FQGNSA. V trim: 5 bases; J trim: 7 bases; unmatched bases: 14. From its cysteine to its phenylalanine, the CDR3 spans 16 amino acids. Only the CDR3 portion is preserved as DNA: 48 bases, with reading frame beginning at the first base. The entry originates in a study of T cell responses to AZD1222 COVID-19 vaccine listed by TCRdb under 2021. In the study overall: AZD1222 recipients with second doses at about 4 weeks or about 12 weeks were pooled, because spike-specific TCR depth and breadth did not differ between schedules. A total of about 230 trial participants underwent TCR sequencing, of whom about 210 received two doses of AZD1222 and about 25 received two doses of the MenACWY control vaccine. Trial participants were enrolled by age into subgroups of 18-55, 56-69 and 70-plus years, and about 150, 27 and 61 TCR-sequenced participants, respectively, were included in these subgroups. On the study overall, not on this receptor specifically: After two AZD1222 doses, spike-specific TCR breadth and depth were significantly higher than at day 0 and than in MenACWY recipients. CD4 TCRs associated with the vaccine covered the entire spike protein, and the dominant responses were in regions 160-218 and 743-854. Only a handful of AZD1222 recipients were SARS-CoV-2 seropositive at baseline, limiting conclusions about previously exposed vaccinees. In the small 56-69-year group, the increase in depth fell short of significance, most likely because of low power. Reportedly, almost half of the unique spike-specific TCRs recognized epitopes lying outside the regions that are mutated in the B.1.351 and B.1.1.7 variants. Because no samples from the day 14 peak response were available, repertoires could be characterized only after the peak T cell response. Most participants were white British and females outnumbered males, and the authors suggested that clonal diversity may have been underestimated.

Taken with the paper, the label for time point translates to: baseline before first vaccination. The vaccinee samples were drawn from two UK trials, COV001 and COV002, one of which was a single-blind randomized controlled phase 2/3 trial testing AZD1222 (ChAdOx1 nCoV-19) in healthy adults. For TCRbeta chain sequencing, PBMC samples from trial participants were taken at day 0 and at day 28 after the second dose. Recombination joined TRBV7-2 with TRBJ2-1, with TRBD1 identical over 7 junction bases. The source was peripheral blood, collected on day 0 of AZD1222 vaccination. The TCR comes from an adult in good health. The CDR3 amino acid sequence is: CASSLAGGPRGNEQFF. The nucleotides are TGTGCCAGCAGCCTCGCAGGGGGTCCTCGAGGAAATGAGCAGTTCTTC.